This record covers a single T cell receptor (beta chain). Its antigen is as yet unknown. Time point in this sample: persistent/refractory GD, antithyroid drugs over 5 years with positive TRAb. There was RNA extracted from PBMCs, and the TCR library was made from it. The data are from a study of regulatory T cells in long-lasting Graves disease. Study-level findings and limits: The TCR repertoire of persistent Graves' patients was less diverse than that of newly diagnosed ones. With persistent disease, TRBV28, TRBJ1-2 and TRBJ2-5 were the favored segments. Few sampled subjects may have lowered accuracy. Newly diagnosed patients shared 850 to 1,000 public clonotypes; persistent patients shared around 2,500.

Both iRepertoire HTBI primers and Arm-PCR of CDR3 regions were used to build the TCR beta libraries. MiXCR, applied by TCRdb to the multiplex PCR reads, yields one record per CDR3 protein. The sample holds some 430,000 distinct CDR3 sequences, about 22% seen once. V lost 4 bases, J lost 3 bases, and 12 bases stayed unmatched. The V gene's germline CDR1 is SGHTA and CDR2 FQGNSA. This CDR3 is 17 amino acids long. The sequences come from peripheral blood mononuclear cells (PBMCs), collected when the disease was refractory, from a patient treated with antithyroid drugs. The clonotype comes from a female donor with Graves disease. The V call is TRBV7-2, the J call TRBJ2-3, with 8 bases matching TRBD2. In DNA, the CDR3 is TGTGCCAGCAGCTCCCGGGTTGAGCGGGAGAGAACAGATACGCAGTATTTT. It translates to CASSSRVERERTDTQYF.